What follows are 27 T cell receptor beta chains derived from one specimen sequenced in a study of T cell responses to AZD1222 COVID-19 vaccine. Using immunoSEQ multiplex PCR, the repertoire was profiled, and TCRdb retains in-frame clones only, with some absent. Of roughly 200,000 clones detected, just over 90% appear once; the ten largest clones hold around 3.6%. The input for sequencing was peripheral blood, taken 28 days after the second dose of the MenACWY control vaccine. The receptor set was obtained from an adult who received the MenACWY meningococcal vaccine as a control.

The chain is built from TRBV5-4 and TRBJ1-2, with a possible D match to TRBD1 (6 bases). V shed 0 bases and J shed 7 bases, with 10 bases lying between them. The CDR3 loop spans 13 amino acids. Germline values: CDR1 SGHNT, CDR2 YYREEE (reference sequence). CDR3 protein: CASSLEGEGGYTF. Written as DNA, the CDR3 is TGTGCCAGCAGCTTGGAGGGGGAGGGTGGCTACACCTTC.

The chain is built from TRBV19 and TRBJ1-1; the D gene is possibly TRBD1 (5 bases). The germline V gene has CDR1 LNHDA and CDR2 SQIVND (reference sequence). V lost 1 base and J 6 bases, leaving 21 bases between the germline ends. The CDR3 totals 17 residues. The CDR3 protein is CASSIVEHRPEGAEAFF. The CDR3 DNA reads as TGTGCCAGTAGTATAGTTGAGCACAGGCCCGAGGGCGCTGAAGCTTTCTTT.

For the CDR3, the DNA is TGTGCCAGCACACTATCCGGGACGGCGAACACTGAAGCTTTCTTT. Protein: CASTLSGTANTEAFF. The rearrangement links TRBV28 to TRBJ1-1; perhaps TRBD1 as D (5 bases). CDR3 size: 15 residues. The V and J ends lost 7 bases and 1 base respectively, with 16 bases between them. Germline lookup yields CDR1 MDHEN and CDR2 SYDVKM.

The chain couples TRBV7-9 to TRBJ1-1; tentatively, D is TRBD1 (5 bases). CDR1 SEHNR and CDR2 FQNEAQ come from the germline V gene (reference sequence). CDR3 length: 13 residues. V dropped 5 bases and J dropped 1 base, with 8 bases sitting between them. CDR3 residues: CASSKTGNTEAFF. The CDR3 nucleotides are TGTGCCAGCAGCAAAACAGGGAACACTGAAGCTTTCTTT.

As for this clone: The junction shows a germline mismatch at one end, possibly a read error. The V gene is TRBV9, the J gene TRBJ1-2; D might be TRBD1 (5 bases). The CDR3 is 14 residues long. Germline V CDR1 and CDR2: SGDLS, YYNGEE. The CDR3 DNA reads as TGTGCCAGCAGCGTAGACCAAAGGGGCGATGGCTACGCCTTC. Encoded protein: CASSVDQRGDGYAF.

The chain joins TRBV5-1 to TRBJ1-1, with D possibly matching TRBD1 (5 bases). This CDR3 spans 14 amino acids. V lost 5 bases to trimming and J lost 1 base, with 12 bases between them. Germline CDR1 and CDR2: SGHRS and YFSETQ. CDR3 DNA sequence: TGCGCCAGCAGAGTCCAGGGAACGAACACTGAAGCTTTCTTT. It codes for CASRVQGTNTEAFF.

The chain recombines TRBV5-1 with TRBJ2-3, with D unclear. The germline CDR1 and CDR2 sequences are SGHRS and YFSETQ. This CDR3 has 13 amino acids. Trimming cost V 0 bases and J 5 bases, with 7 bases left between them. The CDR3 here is CASSLAFGDTQYF. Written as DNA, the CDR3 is TGCGCCAGCAGCTTGGCGTTCGGAGATACGCAGTATTTT.

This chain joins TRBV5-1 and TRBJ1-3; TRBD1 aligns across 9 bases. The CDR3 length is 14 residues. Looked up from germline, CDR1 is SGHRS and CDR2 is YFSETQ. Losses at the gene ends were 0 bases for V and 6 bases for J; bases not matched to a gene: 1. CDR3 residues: CASSLGTGVNTIYF. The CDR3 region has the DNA TGCGCCAGCAGCTTGGGGACAGGGGTAAACACCATATATTTT.

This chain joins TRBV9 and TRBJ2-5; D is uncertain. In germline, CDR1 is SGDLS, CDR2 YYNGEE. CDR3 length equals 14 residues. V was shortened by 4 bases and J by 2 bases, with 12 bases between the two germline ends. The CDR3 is CASSKRWGQETQYF. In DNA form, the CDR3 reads TGTGCCAGCAGCAAAAGATGGGGACAAGAGACCCAGTACTTC.

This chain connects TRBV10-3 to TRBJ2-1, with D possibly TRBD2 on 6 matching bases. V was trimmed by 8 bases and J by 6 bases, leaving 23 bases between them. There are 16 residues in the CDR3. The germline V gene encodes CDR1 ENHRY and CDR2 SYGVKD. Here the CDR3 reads CAISPGFSGASNEQFF. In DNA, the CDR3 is TGTGCCATCTCCCCGGGTTTTTCGGGAGCATCCAATGAGCAGTTCTTC.

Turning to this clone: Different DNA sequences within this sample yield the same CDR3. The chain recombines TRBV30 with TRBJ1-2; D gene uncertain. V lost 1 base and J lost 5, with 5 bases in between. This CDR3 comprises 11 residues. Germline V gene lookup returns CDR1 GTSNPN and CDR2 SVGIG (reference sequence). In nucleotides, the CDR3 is TGTGCCTGGAGTGCCCTTTATGGCTACACCTTC. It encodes CAWSALYGYTF.

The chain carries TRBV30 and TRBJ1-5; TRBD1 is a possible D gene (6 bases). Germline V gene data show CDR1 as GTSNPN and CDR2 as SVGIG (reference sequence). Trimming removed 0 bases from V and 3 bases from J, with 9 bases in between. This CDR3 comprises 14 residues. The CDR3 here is CAWSVGGSNQPQHF. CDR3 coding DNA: TGTGCCTGGAGTGTAGGGGGGTCCAATCAGCCCCAGCATTTT. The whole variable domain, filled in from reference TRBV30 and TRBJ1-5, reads SQTIHQWPATLVQPVGSPLSLECTVEGTSNPNLYWYRQAAGRGLQLLFYSVGIGQISSEVPQNLSASRPQDRQFILSSKKLLLSDSGFYLCAWSVGGSNQPQHFGDGTRLSIL.

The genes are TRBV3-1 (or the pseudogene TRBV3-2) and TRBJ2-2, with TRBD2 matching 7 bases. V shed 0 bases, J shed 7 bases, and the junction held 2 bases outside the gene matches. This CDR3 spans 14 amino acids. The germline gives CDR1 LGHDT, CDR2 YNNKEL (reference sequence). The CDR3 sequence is CASSQEGGYGELFF. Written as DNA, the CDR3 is TGTGCCAGCAGCCAAGAGGGGGGGTACGGGGAGCTGTTTTTT.

This chain's CDR3 is CASSSTRDRVNSPLHF. The CDR3, as DNA: TGTGCCAGCAGCTCCACCCGGGACAGGGTTAATTCACCCCTCCACTTT. V usage is TRBV7-8 and J usage is TRBJ1-6, with TRBD1 identical over 9 bases. CDR1 and CDR2 from the germline V gene are SGHVS and FQNEAQ. V shed 4 bases, J shed 6 bases, and the junction held 7 bases outside the gene matches. The CDR3 consists of 16 residues. Combining the CDR3 with reference TRBV7-8 and TRBJ1-6 gives the whole variable domain GAGVSQSPRYKVAKRGQDVALRCDPISGHVSLFWYQQALGQGPEFLTYFQNEAQLDKSGLPSDRFFAERPEGSVSTLKIQRTQQEDSAVYLCASSSTRDRVNSPLHFGNGTRLTVT.

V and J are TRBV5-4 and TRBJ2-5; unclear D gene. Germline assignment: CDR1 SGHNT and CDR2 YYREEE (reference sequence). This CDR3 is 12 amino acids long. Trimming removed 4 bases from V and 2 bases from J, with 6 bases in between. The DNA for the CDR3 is TGTGCCAGCAGCCCGTTACAAGAGACCCAGTACTTC. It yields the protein CASSPLQETQYF.

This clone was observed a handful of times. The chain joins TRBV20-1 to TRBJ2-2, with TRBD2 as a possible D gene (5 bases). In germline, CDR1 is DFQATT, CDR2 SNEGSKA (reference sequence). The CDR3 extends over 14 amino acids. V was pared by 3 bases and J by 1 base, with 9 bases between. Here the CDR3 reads CSASLAGNTGELFF. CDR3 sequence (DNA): TGCAGTGCTAGTCTCGCGGGGAACACCGGGGAGCTGTTTTTT.

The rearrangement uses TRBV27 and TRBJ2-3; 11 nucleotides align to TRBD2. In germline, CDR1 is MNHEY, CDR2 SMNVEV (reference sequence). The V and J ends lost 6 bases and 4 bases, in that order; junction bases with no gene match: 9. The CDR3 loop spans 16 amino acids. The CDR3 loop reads CASRSQGTSGSDTQYF. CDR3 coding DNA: TGTGCCAGCAGATCCCAGGGGACTAGCGGTTCAGATACGCAGTATTTT.

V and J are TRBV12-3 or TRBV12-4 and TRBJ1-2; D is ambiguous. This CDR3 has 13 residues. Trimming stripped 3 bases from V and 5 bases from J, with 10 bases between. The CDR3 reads CASSLIRAYGYTF. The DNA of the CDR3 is TGTGCCAGCAGTTTGATTCGAGCTTATGGCTACACCTTC.

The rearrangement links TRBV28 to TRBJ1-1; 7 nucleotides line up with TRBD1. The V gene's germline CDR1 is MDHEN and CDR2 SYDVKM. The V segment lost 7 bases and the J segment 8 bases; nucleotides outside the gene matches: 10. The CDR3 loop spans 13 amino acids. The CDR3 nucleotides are TGTGCCAGCACCCGCTGGACAGGCTCGGAAGCTTTCTTT. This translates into CASTRWTGSEAFF.

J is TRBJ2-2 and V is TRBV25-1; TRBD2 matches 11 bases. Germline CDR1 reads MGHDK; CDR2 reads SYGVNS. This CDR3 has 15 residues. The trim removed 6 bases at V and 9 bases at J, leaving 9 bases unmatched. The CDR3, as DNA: TGTGCCAGCAGGCCCCAAACTAGCGGGAGCCGGGAGCTGTTTTTT. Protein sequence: CASRPQTSGSRELFF.

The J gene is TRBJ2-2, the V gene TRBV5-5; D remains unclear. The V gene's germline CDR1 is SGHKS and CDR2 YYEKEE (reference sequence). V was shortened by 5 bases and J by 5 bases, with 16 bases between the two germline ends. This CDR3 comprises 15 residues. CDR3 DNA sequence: TGTGCCAGCAGATACTCCCCCGAGAGGACCGGGGAGCTGTTTTTT. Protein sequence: CASRYSPERTGELFF.

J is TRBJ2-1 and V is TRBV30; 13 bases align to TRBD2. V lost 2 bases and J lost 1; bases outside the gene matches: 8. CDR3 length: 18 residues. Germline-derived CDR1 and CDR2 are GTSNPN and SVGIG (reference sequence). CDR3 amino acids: CAWSLTSGRPGSYNEQFF. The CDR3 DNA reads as TGTGCCTGGAGTCTGACTAGCGGGAGGCCCGGGTCCTACAATGAGCAGTTCTTC.

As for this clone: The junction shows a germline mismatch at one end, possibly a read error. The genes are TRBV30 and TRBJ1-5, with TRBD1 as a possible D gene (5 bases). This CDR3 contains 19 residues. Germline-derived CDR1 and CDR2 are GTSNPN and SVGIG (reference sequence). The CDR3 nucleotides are TGTGCCTGGAGTGTAGGGCTAAGCTTACGGGACCGGGGCAATCCGCCCCAGCATTTT. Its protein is CAWSVGLSLRDRGNPPQHF.

CDR3 DNA: TGTGCCAGCAGCCACACCTACCGCGACAGGGGTTCCTACGAGCAGTACTTC. Its protein product is CASSHTYRDRGSYEQYF. The V and J genes are TRBV5-8 and TRBJ2-7, with 8 bases matching TRBD1. After removal of 4 bases from V and 1 base from J, the junction contained 13 bases not matched to a gene. CDR3 length equals 17 residues. Germline CDR1 SGHTS, CDR2 YDEGEE. Based on the CDR3 plus reference TRBV5-8 and TRBJ2-7, the full variable domain is EAGVTQSPTHLIKTRGQQATLRCSPISGHTSVYWYQQALGLGLQFLLWYDEGEERNRGNFPPRFSGRQFPNYSSELNVNALELEDSALYLCASSHTYRDRGSYEQYFGPGTRLTVT.

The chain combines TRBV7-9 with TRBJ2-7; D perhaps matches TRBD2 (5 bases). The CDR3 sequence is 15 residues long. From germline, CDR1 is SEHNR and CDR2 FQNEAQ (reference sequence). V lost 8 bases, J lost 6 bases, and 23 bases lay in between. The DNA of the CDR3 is TGTGCCAGCCGAAACAGCGAGGGTAAGAACCGCGAGCAGTACTTC. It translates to CASRNSEGKNREQYF.

CDR3 amino acids: CASSQVGAAEAFF. DNA for the CDR3: TGTGCCAGCAGCCAAGTGGGGGCCGCTGAAGCTTTCTTT. This rearrangement joins TRBV3-1 (or the pseudogene TRBV3-2) to TRBJ1-1; D may be TRBD1 (6 bases). Germline-derived CDR1 and CDR2 are LGHDT and YNNKEL (reference sequence). The CDR3 spans 13 residues. V dropped 1 base and J dropped 6 bases, with 9 bases sitting between them.

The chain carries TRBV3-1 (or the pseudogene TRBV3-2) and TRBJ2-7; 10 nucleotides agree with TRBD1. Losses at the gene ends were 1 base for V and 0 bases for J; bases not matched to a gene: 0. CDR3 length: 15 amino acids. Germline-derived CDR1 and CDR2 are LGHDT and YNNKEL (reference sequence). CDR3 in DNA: TGTGCCAGCAGCCAAGGGGACAGGGGCTCCTACGAGCAGTACTTC. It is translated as CASSQGDRGSYEQYF.